The T cell receptor beta chain described here comes from a study of blood T cells in healthy people across ages. Study-level findings and limits: In the absence of known donor CMV status, changes in expanded clonotypes were possibly confounded. Greater diversity and more naive CD4+ cells were seen in long-lived donors than in aged donors.

Notes on this clonotype: The antigen is unknown.

Next came a second PCR, run for about 6 to 11 cycles, which used a sample-barcoded 5' primer along with a J-beta primer mix. From each sample, at least 2.5 million paired-end reads containing CDR3 were obtained. TCRdb reanalysed the 5' RACE reads using MiXCR and keeps one entry per CDR3 protein. The sample carries more than 650,000 distinct CDR3 sequences, over 20% recorded once. Whenever a sample was processed, at least 7 million PBMCs were isolated. Per germline, CDR1 MDHEN and CDR2 SYDVKM. The CDR3 loop spans 13 amino acids. The chain employs TRBV28 and TRBJ2-1; D not certain. The J call could be wrong; TRBJ2-7 is a better fit for the DNA end. The clonotype originates from a man between 65 and 85 years old in good health. Sequenced input: blood. The chain's CDR3 is CASSYNIPYEQYF. Written as DNA, the CDR3 is TGTGCCAGCAGTTACAACATTCCCTACGAGCAGTACTTC.